This passage covers 26 T cell receptor beta chains from one sample sequenced in a study of T cells expressing NK-cell markers. No DNA is given; TCRdb re-called the 5' RACE reads and lists each CDR3 protein once. The specimen's table records a few hundred thousand distinct CDR3 sequences. Sequencing input: blood T cells: a sorted CD56 or NKG2C T cell subset, CD4+ or CD8+ T cells, or bulk PBMC T cells (not recorded which). These receptors came from a woman between 50 and 59 years old in good health.

The V and J genes are TRBV9 and TRBJ2-3; TCRdb returns TRBD1, unconfirmable since there is no DNA. The length of the CDR3 is 15 residues. Germline assignment: CDR1 SGDLS and CDR2 YYNGEE. The CDR3 loop reads CASSVGGNGQDTQYF.

The chain's CDR3 is CASSRENSPLHF. The chain employs TRBV11-3 and TRBJ1-6. The CDR3 spans 12 residues. Germline V gene data show CDR1 as SGHNT and CDR2 as YENEEA.

The CDR3 sequence: CATSDLRDRGPGEQFF. The chain uses TRBV24-1 and TRBJ2-1; absent DNA, TCRdb's TRBD1 call cannot be checked. The CDR3 runs 16 residues. CDR1 KGHDR and CDR2 SFDVKD come from the germline V gene.

This chain uses TRBV27 with TRBJ1-4; lacking DNA, the TRBD1 call made by TCRdb goes unchecked. This CDR3 has 14 residues. Germline V gene data show CDR1 as MNHEY and CDR2 as SMNVEV (reference sequence). The CDR3 region is CASSIRGRGEKLFF.

This chain links TRBV4-2 with TRBJ2-7. Germline lookup yields CDR1 LGHNA and CDR2 YNFKEQ. The CDR3 covers 15 residues. CDR3 residues: CASSQEADTPYEQYF.

The rearrangement joins TRBV10-2 to TRBJ1-5. The CDR3 has 13 residues. Germline V CDR1 and CDR2: WSHSY, SAAADI. CDR3 region: CASRLGLSQPQHF.

J is TRBJ2-2 and V is TRBV5-1. Per germline, CDR1 SGHRS and CDR2 YFSETQ. The CDR3 covers 15 residues. The CDR3 region is CASSLARTSTGELFF.

V gene TRBV5-1 combines with J gene TRBJ2-2; TCRdb outputs TRBD1, but without DNA this stays unchecked. This CDR3 region has 15 residues. Germline values: CDR1 SGHRS, CDR2 YFSETQ. The CDR3 spells CASKPQGVNTGELFF. Complete variable domain (other parts from reference TRBV5-1 and TRBJ2-2): KAGVTQTPRYLIKTRGQQVTLSCSPISGHRSVSWYQQTPGQGLQFLFEYFSETQRNKGNFPGRFSGRQFSNSRSEMNVSTLELGDSALYLCASKPQGVNTGELFFGEGSRLTVL.

The rearrangement uses TRBV29-1 and TRBJ2-1; with no DNA, the TCRdb D assignment of TRBD2 cannot be verified. Germline CDR1 is SQVTM and CDR2 is ANQGSEA. The CDR3 is made up of 14 amino acids. This CDR3 reads CSVETARLRTEQFF.

The V and J genes are TRBV13 and TRBJ2-3; there is no DNA to check the TCRdb D call of TRBD1. CDR1 PRHDT and CDR2 FYEKMQ come from the germline V gene (reference sequence). The CDR3 runs 16 residues. The CDR3 protein is CASSLAQGANSDTQYF.

The J gene is TRBJ1-2, the V gene TRBV6-1. The CDR3 has 12 residues. Germline V gene sequence: CDR1 MNHNS, CDR2 SASEGT. This chain's CDR3 is CASSEGLLGYTF.

V and J are TRBV20-1 and TRBJ2-3; the D call from TCRdb, TRBD1, cannot be confirmed without DNA. Germline CDR1 reads DFQATT; CDR2 reads SNEGSKA (reference sequence). The CDR3 extends over 15 amino acids. CDR3 region: CSARDIRERSDTQYF.

This chain links TRBV6-5 with TRBJ2-2; TCRdb indicates TRBD2, and absent DNA this call remains unverified. The germline CDR1 and CDR2 sequences are MNHEY and SVGAGI. The length of the CDR3 is 14 residues. CDR3 loop: CASSRRQDTGELFF.

The chain combines TRBV12-3 or TRBV12-4 with TRBJ1-6; TCRdb names TRBD1, which stays unverified in the absence of DNA. This CDR3 contains 15 residues. CDR3 loop: CASSGTGLRHSPLHF.

The chain joins TRBV5-4 to TRBJ2-3; TCRdb's D call, TRBD2, is unchecked because there is no DNA. The germline V gene has CDR1 SGHNT and CDR2 YYREEE (reference sequence). This CDR3 has 15 amino acids. The CDR3 sequence: CASSFGDGRADTQYF.

The chain has TRBV20-1 and TRBJ1-5; TCRdb's D call of TRBD1 is untestable without DNA. Germline CDR1 and CDR2: DFQATT and SNEGSKA (reference sequence). CDR3 length: 14 residues. The CDR3 loop reads CSASPGLVNQPQHF.

The chain is built from TRBV7-9 and TRBJ1-5; the TRBD1 assignment by TCRdb is unverifiable without DNA. The CDR3 has 14 amino acids. Looked up from germline, CDR1 is SEHNR and CDR2 is FQNEAQ (reference sequence). The chain's CDR3 is CASSHGQDAQPQHF.

This chain uses TRBV3-1 with TRBJ2-7. This CDR3 is built from 15 residues. CDR1 and CDR2 (germline): LGHDT, YNNKEL (reference sequence). The CDR3: CASSQDRTSVYEQYF.

The CDR3 sequence is CASSSELEEGQPQHF. The chain is built from TRBV12-3 or TRBV12-4 and TRBJ1-5. This CDR3 region has 15 residues.

The chain recombines TRBV15 with TRBJ2-7; checking the TCRdb D call of TRBD1 is not possible without DNA. From germline, CDR1 is LNHNV and CDR2 YYDKDF (reference sequence). CDR3 length: 13 amino acids. The CDR3 here is CATSRDRPYEQYF.

The V and J genes are TRBV9 and TRBJ1-1; TCRdb outputs TRBD1, but without DNA this stays unchecked. CDR1 and CDR2 from the germline V gene are SGDLS and YYNGEE. The CDR3 runs 13 residues. The CDR3 loop is CASSATGRAVSFF. Drawing the rest from reference TRBV9 and TRBJ1-1, the complete variable domain is DSGVTQTPKHLITATGQRVTLRCSPRSGDLSVYWYQQSLDQGLQFLIQYYNGEERAKGNILERFSAQQFPDLHSELNLSSLELGDSALYFCASSATGRAVSFFGQGTRLTVV.

The rearrangement links TRBV18 to TRBJ2-1. Germline V lookup: CDR1 KGHSH, CDR2 LQKENI. The CDR3 has 16 amino acids. The CDR3 loop reads CASSPPASGTYNEQFF.

The rearrangement uses TRBV20-1 and TRBJ2-7; TCRdb lists TRBD1, though no DNA is available to test this call. Germline CDR1 reads DFQATT; CDR2 reads SNEGSKA (reference sequence). This CDR3 has 12 amino acids. This CDR3 is CSATQGGNEQYF.

The rearrangement uses TRBV10-1 and TRBJ2-7; TCRdb names TRBD1, which stays unverified in the absence of DNA. From germline, CDR1 is WNHNN and CDR2 SYGVQD (reference sequence). The CDR3 spans 13 residues. The CDR3 sequence: CASSRDTSYEQYF.

The chain uses TRBV7-2 and TRBJ1-2. The CDR3 sequence is 13 residues long. In germline, CDR1 is SGHTA, CDR2 FQGNSA. The chain's CDR3 is CASSSRVGYGYTF.

The J gene is TRBJ2-1, the V gene TRBV20-1. This CDR3 comprises 13 residues. CDR1 and CDR2 (germline): DFQATT, SNEGSKA (reference sequence). This CDR3 reads CSAPEFSYNEQFF.